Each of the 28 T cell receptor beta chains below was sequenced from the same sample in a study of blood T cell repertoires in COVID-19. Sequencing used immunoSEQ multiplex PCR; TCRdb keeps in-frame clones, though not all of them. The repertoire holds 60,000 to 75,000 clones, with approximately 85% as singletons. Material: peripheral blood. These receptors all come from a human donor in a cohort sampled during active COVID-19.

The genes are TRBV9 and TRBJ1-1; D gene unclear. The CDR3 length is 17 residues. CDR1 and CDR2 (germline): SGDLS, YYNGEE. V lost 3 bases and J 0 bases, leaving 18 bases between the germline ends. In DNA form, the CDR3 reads TGTGCCAGCAGCGCTGCGCTTGTTAACTCCATGAACACTGAAGCTTTCTTT. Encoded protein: CASSAALVNSMNTEAFF.

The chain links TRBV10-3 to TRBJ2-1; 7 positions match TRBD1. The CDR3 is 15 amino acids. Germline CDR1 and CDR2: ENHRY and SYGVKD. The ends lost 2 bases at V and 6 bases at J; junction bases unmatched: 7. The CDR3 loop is CAISERTGPSNEQFF. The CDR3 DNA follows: TGTGCCATCAGTGAGCGGACAGGTCCGAGCAATGAGCAGTTCTTC.

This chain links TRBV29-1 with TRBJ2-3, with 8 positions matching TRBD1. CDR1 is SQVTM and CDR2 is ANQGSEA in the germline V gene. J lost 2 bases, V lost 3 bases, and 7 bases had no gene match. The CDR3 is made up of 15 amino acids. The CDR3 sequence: CSVDSTGDDTDTQYF. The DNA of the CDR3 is TGCAGCGTTGACTCGACAGGGGATGACACAGATACGCAGTATTTT.

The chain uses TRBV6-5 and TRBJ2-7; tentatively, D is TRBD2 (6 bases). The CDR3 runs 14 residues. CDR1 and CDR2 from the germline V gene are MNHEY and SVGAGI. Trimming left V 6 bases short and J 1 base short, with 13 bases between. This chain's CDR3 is CASRASGPSYEQYF. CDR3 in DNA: TGTGCCAGCAGGGCGAGCGGGCCGTCCTACGAGCAGTACTTC.

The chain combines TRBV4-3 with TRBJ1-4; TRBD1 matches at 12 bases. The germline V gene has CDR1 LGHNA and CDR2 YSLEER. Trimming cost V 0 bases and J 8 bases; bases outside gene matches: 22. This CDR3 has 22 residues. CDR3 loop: CASSQEPRFFGTGGYGGEKLFF. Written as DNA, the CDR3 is TGCGCCAGCAGCCAAGAACCAAGATTCTTCGGGACAGGGGGCTACGGTGGGGAAAAACTGTTTTTT.

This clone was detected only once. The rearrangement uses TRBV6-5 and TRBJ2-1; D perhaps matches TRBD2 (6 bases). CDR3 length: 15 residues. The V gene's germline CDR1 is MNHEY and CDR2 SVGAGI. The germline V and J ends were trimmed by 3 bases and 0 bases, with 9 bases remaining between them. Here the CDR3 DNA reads TGTGCCAGCAGTTATGGACTAAGCTCCTACAATGAGCAGTTCTTC. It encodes CASSYGLSSYNEQFF.

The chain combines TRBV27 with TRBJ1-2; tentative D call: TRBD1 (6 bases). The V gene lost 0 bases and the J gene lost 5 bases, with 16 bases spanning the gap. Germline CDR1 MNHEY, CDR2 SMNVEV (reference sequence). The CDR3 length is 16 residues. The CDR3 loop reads CASSLSSGGQRYGYTF. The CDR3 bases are TGTGCCAGCAGTTTATCGTCCGGGGGGCAGCGGTATGGCTACACCTTC.

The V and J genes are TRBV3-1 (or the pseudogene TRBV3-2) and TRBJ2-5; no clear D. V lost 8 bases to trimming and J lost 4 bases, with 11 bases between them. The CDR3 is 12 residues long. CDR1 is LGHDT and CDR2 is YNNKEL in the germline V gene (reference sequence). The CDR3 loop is CASAFEVETQYF. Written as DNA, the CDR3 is TGTGCCAGCGCGTTCGAGGTAGAGACCCAGTACTTC.

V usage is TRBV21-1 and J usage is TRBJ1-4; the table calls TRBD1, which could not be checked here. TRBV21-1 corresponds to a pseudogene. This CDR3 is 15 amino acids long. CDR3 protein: CASSNVDNKKEKLFF. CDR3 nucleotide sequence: TGTGCCAGCAGCAATGTGGACAACAAAAAGGAAAAACTGTTTTTT.

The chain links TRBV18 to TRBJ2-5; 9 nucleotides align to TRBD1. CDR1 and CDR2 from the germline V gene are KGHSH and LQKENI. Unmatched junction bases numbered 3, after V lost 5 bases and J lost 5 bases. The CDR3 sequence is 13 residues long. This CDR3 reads CASSFGTGETQYF. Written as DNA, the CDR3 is TGTGCCAGCTCATTCGGGACAGGGGAGACCCAGTACTTC.

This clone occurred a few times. The CDR3 bases are TGTGCCAGCAGCCCCATAGGGGGACAAGAGACCCAGTACTTC. Its protein is CASSPIGGQETQYF. This sequence joins TRBV7-9 and TRBJ2-5; possible D gene TRBD1, 6 bases. CDR1 is SEHNR and CDR2 is FQNEAQ in the germline V gene (reference sequence). Trimming removed 5 bases at V and 2 bases at J, with 12 bases between. The CDR3 is 14 amino acids.

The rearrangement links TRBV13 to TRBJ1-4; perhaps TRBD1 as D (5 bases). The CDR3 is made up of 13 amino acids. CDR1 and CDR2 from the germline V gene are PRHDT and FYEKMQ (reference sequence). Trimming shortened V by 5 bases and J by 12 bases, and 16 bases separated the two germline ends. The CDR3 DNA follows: TGTGCCAGCAGCGACCTGACAGTTGGGGAACTGTTTTTT. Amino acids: CASSDLTVGELFF.

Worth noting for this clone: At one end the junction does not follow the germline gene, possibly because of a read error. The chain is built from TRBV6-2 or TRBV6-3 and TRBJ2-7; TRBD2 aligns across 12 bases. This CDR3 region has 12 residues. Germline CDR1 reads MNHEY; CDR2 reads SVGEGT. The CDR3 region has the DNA TGTGCCAGCAGTTTGACTAGCGGGGGCCCCAACTTC. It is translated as CASSLTSGGPNF.

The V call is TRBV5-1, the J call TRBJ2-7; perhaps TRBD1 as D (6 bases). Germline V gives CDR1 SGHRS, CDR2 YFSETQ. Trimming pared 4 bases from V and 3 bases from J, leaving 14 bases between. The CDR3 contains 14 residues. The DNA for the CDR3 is TGCGCCAGCAGCCCCTTGGACAGCCACTACGAGCAGTACTTC. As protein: CASSPLDSHYEQYF.

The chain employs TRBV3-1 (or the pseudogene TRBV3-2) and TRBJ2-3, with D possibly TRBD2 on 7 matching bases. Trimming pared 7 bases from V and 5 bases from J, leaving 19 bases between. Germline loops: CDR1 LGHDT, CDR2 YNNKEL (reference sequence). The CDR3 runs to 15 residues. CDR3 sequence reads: CASTPRGAGGDTQYF. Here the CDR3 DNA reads TGTGCCAGCACCCCCCGGGGGGCCGGGGGAGATACGCAGTATTTT.

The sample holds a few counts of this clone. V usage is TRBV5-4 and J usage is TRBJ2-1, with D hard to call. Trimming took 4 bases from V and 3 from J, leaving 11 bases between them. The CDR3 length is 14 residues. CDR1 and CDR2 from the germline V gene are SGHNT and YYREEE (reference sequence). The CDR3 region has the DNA TGTGCCAGCAGCCTTCCCTCAGACTACAATGAGCAGTTCTTC. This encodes CASSLPSDYNEQFF.

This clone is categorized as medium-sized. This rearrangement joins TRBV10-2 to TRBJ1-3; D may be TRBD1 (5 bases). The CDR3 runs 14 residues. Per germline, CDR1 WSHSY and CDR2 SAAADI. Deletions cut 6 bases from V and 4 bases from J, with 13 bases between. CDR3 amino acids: CASRGGVHGNTIYF. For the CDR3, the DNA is TGCGCCAGCAGGGGAGGGGTCCACGGAAACACCATATATTTT.

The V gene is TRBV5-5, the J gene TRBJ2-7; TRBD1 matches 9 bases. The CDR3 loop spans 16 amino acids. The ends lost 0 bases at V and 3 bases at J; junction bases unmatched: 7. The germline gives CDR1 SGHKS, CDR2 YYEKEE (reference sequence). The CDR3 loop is CASSLANTGGVYEQYF. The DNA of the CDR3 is TGTGCCAGCAGCTTGGCCAATACAGGGGGCGTCTACGAGCAGTACTTC. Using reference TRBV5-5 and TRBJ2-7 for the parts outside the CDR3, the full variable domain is DAGVTQSPTHLIKTRGQQVTLRCSPISGHKSVSWYQQVLGQGPQFIFQYYEKEERGRGNFPDRFSARQFPNYSSELNVNALLLGDSALYLCASSLANTGGVYEQYFGPGTRLTVT.

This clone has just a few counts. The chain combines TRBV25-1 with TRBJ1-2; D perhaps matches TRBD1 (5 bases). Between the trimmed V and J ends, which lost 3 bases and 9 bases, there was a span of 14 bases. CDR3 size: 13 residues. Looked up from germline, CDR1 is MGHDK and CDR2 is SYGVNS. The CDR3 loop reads CASSEWQGLRYTF. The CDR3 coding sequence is TGTGCCAGCAGTGAGTGGCAGGGCCTTCGCTACACCTTC.

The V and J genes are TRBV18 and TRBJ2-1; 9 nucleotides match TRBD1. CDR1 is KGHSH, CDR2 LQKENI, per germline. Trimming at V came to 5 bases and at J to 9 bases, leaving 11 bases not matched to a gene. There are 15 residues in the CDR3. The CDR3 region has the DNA TGTGCCAGCTCATCCGCCGGGACAGGGACCGTTGAGCAGTTCTTC. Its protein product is CASSSAGTGTVEQFF.

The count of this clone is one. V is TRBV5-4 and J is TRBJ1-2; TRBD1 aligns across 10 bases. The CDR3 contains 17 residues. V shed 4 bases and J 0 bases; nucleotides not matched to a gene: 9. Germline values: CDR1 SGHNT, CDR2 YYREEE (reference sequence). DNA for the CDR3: TGTGCCAGCAGCCTAGGGACAGGGGTCCTAGCTAACTATGGCTACACCTTC. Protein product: CASSLGTGVLANYGYTF. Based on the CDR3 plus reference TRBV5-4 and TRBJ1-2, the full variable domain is ETGVTQSPTHLIKTRGQQVTLRCSSQSGHNTVSWYQQALGQGPQFIFQYYREEENGRGNFPPRFSGLQFPNYSSELNVNALELDDSALYLCASSLGTGVLANYGYTFGSGTRLTVV.

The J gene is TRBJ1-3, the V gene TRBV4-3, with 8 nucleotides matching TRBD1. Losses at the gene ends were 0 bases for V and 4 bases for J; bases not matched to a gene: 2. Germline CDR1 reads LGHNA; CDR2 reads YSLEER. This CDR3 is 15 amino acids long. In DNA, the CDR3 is TGCGCCAGCAGCCAAGATGGGACAGGAGGAAACACCATATATTTT. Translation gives CASSQDGTGGNTIYF.

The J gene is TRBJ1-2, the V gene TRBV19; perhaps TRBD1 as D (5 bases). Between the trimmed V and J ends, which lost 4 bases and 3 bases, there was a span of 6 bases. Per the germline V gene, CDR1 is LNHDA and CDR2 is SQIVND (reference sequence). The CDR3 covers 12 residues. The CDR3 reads CASSKGDYGYTF. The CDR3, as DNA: TGTGCCAGTAGTAAAGGGGACTATGGCTACACCTTC.

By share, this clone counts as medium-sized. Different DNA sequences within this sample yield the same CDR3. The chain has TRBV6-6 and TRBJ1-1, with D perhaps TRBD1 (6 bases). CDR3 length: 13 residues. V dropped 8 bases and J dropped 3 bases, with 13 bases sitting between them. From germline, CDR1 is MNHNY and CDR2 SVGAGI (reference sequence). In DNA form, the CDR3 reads TGTGCCAGCGGAGGGGGGGTTTACACTGAAGCTTTCTTT. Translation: CASGGGVYTEAFF.

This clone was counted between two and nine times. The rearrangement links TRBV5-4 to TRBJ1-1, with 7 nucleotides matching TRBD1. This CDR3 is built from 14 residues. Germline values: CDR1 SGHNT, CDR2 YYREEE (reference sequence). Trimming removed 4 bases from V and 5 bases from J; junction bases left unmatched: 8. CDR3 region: CASSPRGGATEAFF. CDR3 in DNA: TGTGCCAGCAGCCCTAGAGGGGGCGCGACTGAAGCTTTCTTT. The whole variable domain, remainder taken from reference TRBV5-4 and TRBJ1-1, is ETGVTQSPTHLIKTRGQQVTLRCSSQSGHNTVSWYQQALGQGPQFIFQYYREEENGRGNFPPRFSGLQFPNYSSELNVNALELDDSALYLCASSPRGGATEAFFGQGTRLTVV.

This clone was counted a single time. The CDR3 reads CASSSTGPGELFF. CDR3 in DNA: TGTGCCAGCAGCTCGACTGGTCCCGGGGAGCTGTTTTTT. The V and J genes are TRBV7-9 and TRBJ2-2; D gene unclear. The CDR3 runs 13 residues. From germline, CDR1 is SEHNR and CDR2 FQNEAQ (reference sequence). Trimming removed 4 bases from V and 6 bases from J, with 9 bases in between.

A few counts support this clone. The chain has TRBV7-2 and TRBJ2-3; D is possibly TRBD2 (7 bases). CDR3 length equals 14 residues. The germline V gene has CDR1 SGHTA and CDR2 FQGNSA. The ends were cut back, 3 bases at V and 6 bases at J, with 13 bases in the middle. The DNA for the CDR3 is TGTGCCAGCAGCTTGATTGGGGGGGCGGATACGCAGTATTTT. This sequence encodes CASSLIGGADTQYF.

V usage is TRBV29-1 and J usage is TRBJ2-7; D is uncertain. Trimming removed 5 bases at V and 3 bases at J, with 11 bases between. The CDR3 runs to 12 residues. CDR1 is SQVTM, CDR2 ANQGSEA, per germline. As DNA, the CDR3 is TGCAGCGTTAGCCCCTCAAGCTACGAGCAGTACTTC. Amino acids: CSVSPSSYEQYF.